These T cell receptor beta chains were read from a single sample in a study of CD8 T cells in ankylosing spondylitis. TCRdb analysed the 5' RACE reads with MiXCR anew, one entry per CDR3 protein. The table includes about 340,000 distinct CDR3 sequences, 14% to 15% detected once. Material: blood, either unsorted or a sorted T cell fraction (not recorded which). The receptors stem from a male donor with ankylosing spondylitis or in good health (not recorded which). The CDR3 runs from the conserved cysteine through the conserved F or W. The D gene is left open where the match is weak. Only part of the rows carry a size: once, few, many, or a class if the clone is expanded.

>TRBD2|TRBV12-5|TRBJ2-2|.
CASGTRGANTGELFF
TGTGCTAGTGGGACACGGGGGGCGAACACCGGGGAGCTGTTTTTT
>TRBD1|TRBV7-6|TRBJ2-2|many
CASSSPGQGAPGELFF
TGTGCCAGCAGCTCACCGGGACAGGGAGCCCCCGGGGAGCTGTTTTTT
>.|TRBV12-3/TRBV12-4|TRBJ2-1|.
CASSPEGGALYNEQFF
TGTGCCAGCAGTCCCGAAGGGGGTGCCCTCTACAATGAGCAGTTCTTC
>TRBD2|TRBV5-1|TRBJ2-7|.
CASSLAIRAGVNEQYF
TGCGCCAGCAGCTTGGCGATTCGAGCGGGAGTGAACGAGCAGTACTTC
>TRBD2|TRBV29-1|TRBJ2-1|.
CSLIAGAYNEQFF
TGCAGCTTGATAGCGGGGGCCTACAATGAGCAGTTCTTC
>TRBD1|TRBV28|TRBJ2-7|.
CASSLPGQGYDEQYF
TGTGCCAGCAGTTTACCCGGACAGGGGTACGACGAGCAGTACTTC
>.|TRBV29-1|TRBJ2-3|.
CSVVAALGDTQYF
TGCAGCGTTGTTGCGGCCTTGGGAGATACGCAGTATTTT
>TRBD2|TRBV20-1|TRBJ2-1|few
CSATIAGAPYNEQFF
TGCAGTGCTACTATAGCGGGAGCCCCCTACAATGAGCAGTTCTTC
>.|TRBV5-1|TRBJ2-7|few
CASRPQGSRSYEQYF
TGCGCCAGCAGGCCGCAGGGGAGCCGATCCTACGAGCAGTACTTC
>.|TRBV19|TRBJ2-6|few
CASSPGTVSSGANVLTF
TGTGCCAGTAGTCCCGGGACTGTTAGCTCTGGGGCCAACGTCCTGACTTTC
>TRBD1|TRBV12-3/TRBV12-4|TRBJ2-7|few
CASSHLTGNYEQYF
TGTGCCAGCAGTCACTTGACAGGGAACTACGAGCAGTACTTC
>TRBD1|TRBV2|TRBJ1-1|few
CASSGDRSPMNTEAFF
TGTGCCAGCAGTGGGGACAGGTCGCCCATGAACACTGAAGCTTTCTTT
>TRBD1|TRBV12-3/TRBV12-4|TRBJ1-5|many
CASSPGQGAISNQPQHF
TGTGCCAGCAGCCCGGGACAGGGGGCAATTAGCAATCAGCCCCAGCATTTT
>.|TRBV20-1|TRBJ1-1|few
CSARKDMNTEAFF
TGCAGTGCTAGGAAAGATATGAACACTGAAGCTTTCTTT
>TRBD2|TRBV11-2|TRBJ2-5|many
CASSILALQETQYF
TGTGCCAGCAGCATACTAGCGCTCCAAGAGACCCAGTACTTC
>TRBD2|TRBV4-1|TRBJ2-3|few
CASSQDGERGASDTQYF
TGCGCCAGCAGCCAAGACGGAGAGCGGGGGGCCTCGGATACGCAGTATTTT
>TRBD1|TRBV12-3/TRBV12-4|TRBJ2-5|few
CASSTRQGRQGDQYF
TGTGCCAGCAGTACACGACAGGGGCGACAGGGGGACCAGTACTTC
>.|TRBV4-1|TRBJ2-3|.
CASSQGDWGGTDTQYF
TGCGCCAGCAGCCAAGGAGATTGGGGGGGCACAGATACGCAGTATTTT
>.|TRBV5-1|TRBJ2-2|.
CASRANRLTGELFF
TGCGCCAGCAGGGCGAACAGGCTCACCGGGGAGCTGTTTTTT
>.|TRBV20-1|TRBJ2-7|few
CSARGTGRYEQYF
TGCAGTGCTAGAGGAACAGGGAGGTACGAGCAGTACTTC
>.|TRBV29-1|TRBJ2-6|.
CSGGDGANVLTF
TGCAGCGGGGGCGATGGGGCCAACGTCCTGACTTTC
>.|TRBV5-1|TRBJ2-7|few
CASSTDGSYEQYF
TGCGCCAGCAGCACGGACGGCTCGTACGAGCAGTACTTC
>.|TRBV4-1|TRBJ2-1|.
CASSQDRQSSYNEQFF
TGCGCCAGCAGCCAAGACCGACAGAGCTCCTACAATGAGCAGTTCTTC
>.|TRBV20-1|TRBJ1-2|.
CSARGQGEGYTF
TGCAGTGCTAGGGGGCAGGGTGAGGGCTACACCTTC
>.|TRBV25-1|TRBJ1-1|many
CASSERGVRAEAFF
TGTGCCAGCAGTGAAAGAGGGGTTAGGGCTGAAGCTTTCTTT
>.|TRBV11-2|TRBJ1-1|.
CASSFGLQGNTEAFF
TGTGCCAGCAGCTTCGGACTACAGGGAAACACTGAAGCTTTCTTT
>.|TRBV7-2|TRBJ2-4|.
CASSLGGSLAKNIQYF
TGTGCCAGCAGCTTAGGGGGGAGCTTAGCCAAAAACATTCAGTACTTC
>.|TRBV3-1|TRBJ2-6|.
CASSHRGAGANVLTF
TGTGCCAGCAGCCATAGGGGGGCTGGGGCCAACGTCCTGACTTTC
>.|TRBV5-1|TRBJ1-5|many
CASAEGTVSNQPQHF
TGCGCCAGCGCGGAGGGCACAGTCAGCAATCAGCCCCAGCATTTT
>.|TRBV10-3|TRBJ2-1|few
CAISVGGHEQFF
TGTGCCATCAGTGTGGGTGGGCATGAGCAGTTCTTC
>TRBD1|TRBV7-6|TRBJ1-1|few
CASSLWTGHMNTEAFF
TGTGCCAGCAGCTTATGGACAGGGCATATGAACACTGAAGCTTTCTTT
>TRBD1|TRBV10-3|TRBJ1-1|.
CAISRDRGITAFF
TGTGCCATCAGCCGCGACAGGGGGATCACAGCTTTCTTT
>.|TRBV12-3/TRBV12-4|TRBJ1-1|many
CASSLRGGNTEAFF
TGCGCCAGCAGCTTAAGGGGAGGGAACACTGAAGCTTTCTTT
>.|TRBV7-9|TRBJ2-3|few
CASSLAHTDTQYF
TGTGCCAGCAGCTTAGCGCACACAGATACGCAGTATTTT
>.|TRBV20-1|TRBJ2-2|.
CSARDAPGELFF
TGCAGTGCTAGAGACGCGCCCGGGGAGCTGTTTTTT
>.|TRBV3-1|TRBJ1-1|many
CASSPHTTGGTEAFF
TGTGCCAGCAGCCCTCATACGACGGGGGGCACTGAAGCTTTCTTT
>TRBD1|TRBV7-2|TRBJ1-1|few
CASSPAGTGDTEAFF
TGTGCCAGCAGCCCCGCCGGGACAGGGGACACTGAAGCTTTCTTT
>.|TRBV5-1|TRBJ1-6|few
CASSFGQPDNSPLHF
TGCGCCAGCAGCTTTGGACAGCCGGATAATTCACCCCTCCACTTT
>TRBD1|TRBV6-1|TRBJ1-1|few
CASSGQGRTEAFF
TGTGCCAGCAGTGGACAGGGGAGAACTGAAGCTTTCTTT
>.|TRBV7-2|TRBJ2-4|few
CASSSDTFQYF
TGTGCCAGCAGCTCGGACACTTTTCAGTACTTC
>TRBD2|TRBV5-4|TRBJ2-3|few
CASSFGGGTGLSADTQYF
TGTGCCAGCAGCTTCGGGGGGGGAACGGGATTAAGCGCAGATACGCAGTATTTT